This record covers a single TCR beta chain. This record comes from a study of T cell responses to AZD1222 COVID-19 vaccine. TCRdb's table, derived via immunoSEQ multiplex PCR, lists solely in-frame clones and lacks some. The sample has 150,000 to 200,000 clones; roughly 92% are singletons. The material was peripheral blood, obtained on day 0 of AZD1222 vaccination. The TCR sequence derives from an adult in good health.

CDR3 residues: CASSAGTGWSDTQYF. The CDR3 coding sequence is TGCGCCAGCAGCGCAGGGACAGGGTGGTCAGATACGCAGTATTTT. The chain is built from TRBV5-1 and TRBJ2-3; 9 bases fit TRBD1. This CDR3 comprises 15 residues. The junction had 7 bases not matched to a gene; V was cut back by 4 bases and J by 4 bases. The germline V gene encodes CDR1 SGHRS and CDR2 YFSETQ.